Listed here are 20 T cell receptor beta chains from one sample, sequenced in a study of T cells after posttransplantation cyclophosphamide. TCRdb keeps only in-frame clones here, not all; method: immunoSEQ multiplex PCR. The repertoire holds about 36,000 clones, with 78% as singletons. Cyclophosphamide on days +3 and +4 followed busulfan-fludarabine conditioning and a marrow graft. Source: CD4+ T cells sorted from blood, taken roughly 2,000 days after a stem cell transplant with posttransplant cyclophosphamide. The source is a female patient aged 35-55 years who received an allogeneic stem cell transplant from a related donor, was CMV-positive, and had no GVHD. Some T cells could come from the graft donor.

The CDR3, as DNA: TGTGCCAGCAGTGGCGGGACTAGCGGGGGGTACGAGCAGTACTTC. It specifies CASSGGTSGGYEQYF. This rearrangement joins TRBV6-5 to TRBJ2-7; 15 nucleotides align to TRBD2. With 5 bases clipped from V and 4 bases from J, the junction kept 3 bases outside the gene matches. Looked up from germline, CDR1 is MNHEY and CDR2 is SVGAGI. This CDR3 is built from 15 residues.

The chain combines TRBV14 with TRBJ1-1; D is undetermined. Germline loops: CDR1 SGHDN, CDR2 FVKESK. Trimming shortened V by 3 bases and J by 2 bases, and 10 bases separated the two germline ends. CDR3 length: 14 amino acids. The CDR3 DNA sequence: TGTGCCAGCAGCCACGAACAGATTAACACTGAAGCTTTCTTT. It translates to CASSHEQINTEAFF.

The chain is built from TRBV18 and TRBJ2-7; 12 bases agree with TRBD1. CDR1 is KGHSH, CDR2 LQKENI, per germline. CDR3 length equals 16 residues. V lost 1 base and J lost 7; bases outside the gene matches: 8. The CDR3 nucleotides are TGTGCCAGCTCACCACGACAGGGACAGGGGGCGCGTGAGCAGTACTTC. As protein: CASSPRQGQGAREQYF. The full variable domain, completed using reference TRBV18 and TRBJ2-7, is NAGVMQNPRHLVRRRGQEARLRCSPMKGHSHVYWYRQLPEEGLKFMVYLQKENIIDESGMPKERFSAEFPKEGPSILRIQQVVRGDSAAYFCASSPRQGQGAREQYFGPGTRLTVT.

This rearrangement joins TRBV5-6 to TRBJ2-7, with D tentatively TRBD1 (6 bases). In germline, CDR1 is SGHDT, CDR2 YYEEEE. V was cut by 0 bases and J by 2 bases, with 9 bases left in between. CDR3 length: 14 amino acids. CDR3 region: CASSLVGQTYEQYF. CDR3 in DNA: TGTGCCAGCAGCTTGGTCGGACAGACCTACGAGCAGTACTTC.

This clone was seen a single time. This chain uses TRBV7-2 with TRBJ2-3; D might be TRBD1 (6 bases). Germline loops: CDR1 SGHTA, CDR2 FQGNSA. The CDR3 sequence is 14 residues long. Trimming stripped 2 bases from V and 3 bases from J, with 9 bases between. The CDR3 sequence is CASSLTGYTDTQYF. Here the CDR3 DNA reads TGTGCCAGCAGCTTAACAGGGTATACAGATACGCAGTATTTT. The variable domain in full, completed from reference TRBV7-2 and TRBJ2-3, reads GAGVSQSPSNKVTEKGKDVELRCDPISGHTALYWYRQSLGQGLEFLIYFQGNSAPDKSGLPSDRFSAERTGGSVSTLTIQRTQQEDSAVYLCASSLTGYTDTQYFGPGTRLTVL.

The chain recombines TRBV4-3 with TRBJ2-2, with TRBD1 matching over 9 bases. The CDR3 runs to 17 residues. Germline CDR1 reads LGHNA; CDR2 reads YSLEER. The trim removed 4 bases at V and 4 bases at J, leaving 10 bases unmatched. The CDR3 here is CASSLRVGQGITGELFF. For the CDR3, the DNA is TGCGCCAGCAGCCTAAGGGTAGGACAGGGGATCACCGGGGAGCTGTTTTTT.

The J gene is TRBJ1-5, the V gene TRBV27, with D possibly TRBD1 on 6 matching bases. Trimming removed 6 bases from V and 6 bases from J, with 21 bases in between. Germline V CDR1 and CDR2: MNHEY, SMNVEV (reference sequence). This CDR3 has 16 residues. The CDR3 DNA sequence: TGTGCCAGCAGGAACAGGGCATGGGATGGGGGTCAGCCCCAGCATTTT. It yields the protein CASRNRAWDGGQPQHF.

The V gene is TRBV19, the J gene TRBJ1-2; D is perhaps TRBD1 (5 bases). Germline V gives CDR1 LNHDA, CDR2 SQIVND (reference sequence). Trimming took 4 bases from V and 8 from J, leaving 17 bases between them. CDR3 size: 14 residues. The DNA for the CDR3 is TGTGCCAGTAGTACGCGGGGCGCCTTAGGGGGCTACACCTTC. It translates to CASSTRGALGGYTF.

This chain connects TRBV9 to TRBJ2-3; maybe TRBD1 (6 bases). CDR1 SGDLS and CDR2 YYNGEE come from the germline V gene. Trimming removed 5 bases at V and 2 bases at J, with 24 bases between. The CDR3 sequence is 18 residues long. The CDR3 is CASSILPVSGAVTDTQYF. CDR3 nucleotides: TGTGCCAGCAGTATCTTGCCAGTATCAGGGGCCGTCACAGATACGCAGTATTTT. Looking up the rest from reference TRBV9 and TRBJ2-3 gives the full variable domain: DSGVTQTPKHLITATGQRVTLRCSPRSGDLSVYWYQQSLDQGLQFLIQYYNGEERAKGNILERFSAQQFPDLHSELNLSSLELGDSALYFCASSILPVSGAVTDTQYFGPGTRLTVL.

The CDR3 loop is CASSVSGGAGDTQYF. For the CDR3, the DNA is TGTGCCAGCAGTGTTAGCGGGGGGGCCGGAGATACGCAGTATTTT. V is TRBV27 and J is TRBJ2-3; 11 positions match TRBD2. Germline V gene data show CDR1 as MNHEY and CDR2 as SMNVEV (reference sequence). V trimming: 5 bases; J trimming: 5 bases; junction bases outside the gene matches: 6. The CDR3 loop spans 15 amino acids.

This clone appeared a few times. J is TRBJ1-6 and V is TRBV7-9; 8 bases are shared with TRBD1. The CDR3 totals 15 residues. Germline values: CDR1 SEHNR, CDR2 FQNEAQ (reference sequence). V shed 5 bases and J 8 bases; nucleotides not matched to a gene: 8. This chain's CDR3 is CASSHQPGGDSPLHF. As DNA, the CDR3 is TGTGCCAGCAGCCATCAACCAGGGGGCGATTCACCCCTCCACTTT.

This rearrangement joins TRBV4-3 to TRBJ1-1, with a tentative D call TRBD1 (5 bases). Trimming removed 1 base at V and 0 bases at J, with 6 bases between. The CDR3 totals 14 residues. Germline CDR1 reads LGHNA; CDR2 reads YSLEER. CDR3 bases: TGCGCCAGCAGCCAAGGACAGCTGAACACTGAAGCTTTCTTT. Translated: CASSQGQLNTEAFF.

This chain joins TRBV6-6 and TRBJ1-1; 10 nucleotides align to TRBD1. The CDR3 covers 14 residues. The junction had 6 bases not matched to a gene; V was cut back by 7 bases and J by 4 bases. The V gene's germline CDR1 is MNHNY and CDR2 SVGAGI (reference sequence). The chain's CDR3 is CASTWTGGGTEAFF. The CDR3 DNA sequence: TGTGCCAGCACCTGGACAGGGGGAGGCACTGAAGCTTTCTTT.

The chain is built from TRBV6-6 and TRBJ2-5; 7 positions match TRBD1. The CDR3 is 14 amino acids. V dropped 10 bases and J dropped 2; count of bases not matched to a gene: 10. From germline, CDR1 is MNHNY and CDR2 SVGAGI (reference sequence). The CDR3 sequence: CATTKTGIQETQYF. The CDR3 DNA reads TGTGCCACCACCAAGACAGGGATTCAAGAGACCCAGTACTTC.

The chain links TRBV7-3 to TRBJ2-2; 9 positions match TRBD1. The junction had 2 bases not matched to a gene; V was cut back by 5 bases and J by 7 bases. Per germline, CDR1 SGHTA and CDR2 FQGTGA. The CDR3 has 13 amino acids. In DNA, the CDR3 is TGTGCCAGCAGCCGGACAGGGGTCGGGGAGCTGTTTTTT. Amino acids: CASSRTGVGELFF.

The V and J genes are TRBV7-6 and TRBJ2-5; the D is unclear. The CDR3 covers 13 residues. Trimming left V 3 bases short and J 5 bases short, with 10 bases between. Germline V gene data show CDR1 as SGHVS and CDR2 as FNYEAQ. CDR3 in DNA: TGTGCCAGCAGCTTTACGGCGAGGGAGACCCAGTACTTC. Translating gives CASSFTARETQYF.

The genes are TRBV28 and TRBJ1-5, with D possibly matching TRBD1 (5 bases). V was trimmed by 4 bases and J by 0 bases, leaving 13 bases between them. The CDR3 runs 16 residues. The germline V gene has CDR1 MDHEN and CDR2 SYDVKM. CDR3: CASSSLEGSSNQPQHF. The CDR3 DNA sequence: TGTGCCAGCAGTTCCTTGGAGGGGAGTAGCAATCAGCCCCAGCATTTT.

DNA of the CDR3: TGTGCCAGCAGCCGGAATTCAGGGGGTAGCACAGATACGCAGTATTTT. Amino acids: CASSRNSGGSTDTQYF. This chain uses TRBV7-8 with TRBJ2-3; 7 bases are shared with TRBD1. V lost 5 bases and J lost 0; bases outside the gene matches: 8. CDR1 SGHVS and CDR2 FQNEAQ come from the germline V gene. The CDR3 extends over 16 amino acids.

The V call is TRBV5-5, the J call TRBJ2-7, with D perhaps matching TRBD2 (5 bases). Trimming cost V 0 bases and J 0 bases, with 13 bases left between them. CDR3 length equals 16 residues. Germline V gives CDR1 SGHKS, CDR2 YYEKEE (reference sequence). CDR3 nucleotides: TGTGCCAGCAGCTTGGCGGGTAGACTAAGCTCCTACGAGCAGTACTTC. Encoded protein: CASSLAGRLSSYEQYF. The whole variable domain, filled in from reference TRBV5-5 and TRBJ2-7, reads DAGVTQSPTHLIKTRGQQVTLRCSPISGHKSVSWYQQVLGQGPQFIFQYYEKEERGRGNFPDRFSARQFPNYSSELNVNALLLGDSALYLCASSLAGRLSSYEQYFGPGTRLTVT.

The chain links TRBV4-1 to TRBJ2-4, with TRBD1 matching over 10 bases. CDR3 length equals 14 residues. Unmatched junction bases numbered 3, after V lost 3 bases and J lost 7 bases. The germline V gene has CDR1 MGHRA and CDR2 YSYEKL. The CDR3 coding sequence is TGCGCCAGCAGCCAGGTGGGACAGGGGAACATTCAGTACTTC. Translation: CASSQVGQGNIQYF.